The rows below give T cell receptor beta chains drawn from one sample of a study of cytomegalovirus exposure and HLA in healthy donors. Here immunoSEQ multiplex PCR was the method, and the copy in TCRdb shows in-frame clones only, minus some. The table shows some 150,000 clones, with about 80% occurring only once. The specimen was PBMCs. The receptors derive from a man between 25 and 39 years old in good health and CMV-seronegative. Both conserved end residues are part of each CDR3. D genes are given only for firm matches. The listing skips clone size in some rows; elsewhere it reads once, few, many or a size class.

cdr3_nt cdr3_aa clone_size v_call d_call j_call
TGTGCCAGCAGCGCCCGTCCTAGCGATGAGCAGTTCTTC CASSARPSDEQFF - TRBV13 - TRBJ2-1
TGTGCCGGGTCCCGGCGGGATGGAGAGACCCAGTACTTC CAGSRRDGETQYF - TRBV2 - TRBJ2-5
TGTGCCAGCAGCTTAGAACAGTCCTTATCCTACAATGAGCAGTTCTTC CASSLEQSLSYNEQFF - TRBV13 - TRBJ2-1
TGTGCCTGGAGTACTCTAGCGGGAGGGCCAGGGGAGCAGTACTTC CAWSTLAGGPGEQYF - TRBV30 TRBD2 TRBJ2-5
TGTGCCAGCAACCAGGACAGGGAAGCAGATACGCAGTATTTT CASNQDREADTQYF - TRBV9 TRBD1 TRBJ2-3
TGTGCCAGCAGTTTACCAGGGGGCTTGAGAGAAAAACTGTTTTTT CASSLPGGLREKLFF - TRBV28 TRBD1 TRBJ1-4
TGCGCCAGCAGCTTCGGATCGGTGGGCCTAGGGGCCTACAATGAGCAGTTCTTC CASSFGSVGLGAYNEQFF - TRBV5-1 - TRBJ2-1
TGTGCCACCAGCACAGGAATCCGCTACGAGCAGTACTTC CATSTGIRYEQYF - TRBV11-2 - TRBJ2-7
TGTGCCAGCAGCTTGAACGGGGTTGGCGAGCAGTTCTTC CASSLNGVGEQFF - TRBV5-5 - TRBJ2-1
TGTGCCAGCAGCTGGGACAGTAATAGCAATCAGCCCCAGCATTTT CASSWDSNSNQPQHF - TRBV5-8 TRBD1 TRBJ1-5
TGTGCCAGCAGCTGGCGAAAAGGACTAGGCGGTGAGCAGTTCTTC CASSWRKGLGGEQFF - TRBV11-3 TRBD2 TRBJ2-1
TGTGCCAGTAGTAACAGACAGGACCCCACTGAAAAACTGTTTTTT CASSNRQDPTEKLFF few TRBV19 - TRBJ1-4
TGTGCCAGCAGTTTTAAGTCCGAATTACTTAATGAAAAACTGTTTTTT CASSFKSELLNEKLFF - TRBV27 - TRBJ1-4
TGTGCCAGTAGTACGCGACAGGGTTTGGGTAGCAATCAGCCCCAGCATTTT CASSTRQGLGSNQPQHF - TRBV19 TRBD1 TRBJ1-5
TGCAGCGTTGCGCCCCGGACTACAGATACGCAGTATTTT CSVAPRTTDTQYF - TRBV29-1 - TRBJ2-3
TGTGCCTGGAGTGTAAGTTTCGGCAGGCTCTCCTACGAGCAGTACTTC CAWSVSFGRLSYEQYF - TRBV30 - TRBJ2-7
TGTGCCAGCAGCCCACCCCCGGGAGAAGGCCAAGAGACCCAGTACTTC CASSPPPGEGQETQYF - TRBV28 - TRBJ2-5
TGTGCCAGCAGCCCCACTAGGGGGTCCGGGGCCAACGTCCTGACTTTC CASSPTRGSGANVLTF - TRBV9 - TRBJ2-6
TGTGCCAGCAGGCCCGGGACAGGGCTCTTGGCCAACGTCCTGACTTTC CASRPGTGLLANVLTF - TRBV11-2 TRBD1 TRBJ2-6
TGTGCCAGCAGCCTACGAGCACAGGGGGCTGGCACCGGGGAGCTGTTTTTT CASSLRAQGAGTGELFF - TRBV7-2 TRBD1 TRBJ2-2
TGTGCCAGCAGCTTAAACGCAGGGATGAACACTGAAGCTTTCTTT CASSLNAGMNTEAFF few TRBV7-6 - TRBJ1-1
TGTGCCAGCAGTTTTTTGCGCTCACAGGACACTGAAGCTTTCTTT CASSFLRSQDTEAFF - TRBV28 - TRBJ1-1
TGTGCCAGCAGCGTAGATGGCAGTCGTTTCCAAGAGACCCAGTACTTC CASSVDGSRFQETQYF - TRBV9 - TRBJ2-5
TGCGCCAGCACCACTAGCGCCAGCTCCTACAATGAGCAGTTCTTC CASTTSASSYNEQFF - TRBV5-1 TRBD2 TRBJ2-1
TGTGCCAGCAGCCTACACCTCCGGCGGGAAAAACTGTTTTTT CASSLHLRREKLFF - TRBV14 - TRBJ1-4
TGTGCCAGCAGCCATTCATGGGGAGAAGGCTACGAGCAGTACTTC CASSHSWGEGYEQYF few TRBV7-7 - TRBJ2-7
TGCGCCAGCAGCTTGGTGGGGGAGGCCGGGGAGCTGTTTTTT CASSLVGEAGELFF - TRBV5-1 - TRBJ2-2
TGTGCCAGCAGTGATCCACGTCCATCACCGGGACAGGGAGATCAGCCCCAGCATTTT CASSDPRPSPGQGDQPQHF - TRBV28 TRBD1 TRBJ1-5
TGTACCAGCAGCAACGCGGCGCGGGGGGTAGATACGCAGTATTTT CTSSNAARGVDTQYF - TRBV7-6 TRBD2 TRBJ2-3
TGCGCCAGCAGCGCCAGGGTACTAGCGGGACCATCTGGCGAGCAGTACTTC CASSARVLAGPSGEQYF - TRBV5-1 TRBD2 TRBJ2-7
TGTGCCAGTAGTATTCCTCCCGGTTTGGAGCAGTACTTC CASSIPPGLEQYF - TRBV19 - TRBJ2-7